The following is a T cell receptor (beta chain) sequence with its context. Antigen: not known. It was CD45RO-negative cells, positively selected for CCR7, that made up naive CD8 cells, with terminally differentiated effector memory CD45RA+ cells excluded. The V gene end was trimmed by 3 bases and the J gene end by 2 bases; junction bases not matched to a gene: 5. The CDR3 contains 15 residues. CDR1 and CDR2 (germline): MDHEN, SYDVKM. Assay: immunoSEQ multiplex PCR; the TCRdb copy retains only in-frame clones and omits some. The sample has around 2,000,000 clones, 85% to 95% seen once. This sample is drawn from a study of shared clonotypes between healthy human individuals. Study-wide points: The low donor count limited represented genetic and exposure-history diversity.

The chain carries TRBV28 and TRBJ2-7, with 9 positions matching TRBD1. The sequencing sample was made of naive CD8+ T cells from PBMCs. This sequence originates from a man aged 18 to 35 in good health. Some clones in this sample may be carry-over from other donors' samples. The CDR3 region is CASSFRGTGPYEQYF. The CDR3 DNA sequence: TGTGCCAGCAGTTTTCGGGGGACAGGGCCCTACGAGCAGTACTTC.